The 18 T cell receptor beta chains listed next were all sequenced from one sample in a study of tumor and adjacent non-tumor tissue in lung cancer. Three rounds of nested PCR, following a modified ARM-PCR protocol, produced the TCRbeta library. TCRdb reanalysed the multiplex PCR reads using MiXCR and keeps one entry per CDR3 protein. The sample has around 99,000 distinct CDR3 sequences; about 61% are singletons. No cell sorting was done before RNA was extracted from the tissue. This non-tumor lung sample came from over 3 cm beyond the tumor edge. Sample: distant non-tumor lung tissue. The receptors stem from a man aged 55 to 70 with non-small cell lung cancer.

V gene TRBV10-3 combines with J gene TRBJ2-1; weak D call: TRBD2 (6 bases). V was pared by 2 bases and J by 5 bases, with 10 bases between. CDR3 length equals 14 residues. Germline CDR1 is ENHRY and CDR2 is SYGVKD. The CDR3 spells CAISEPGVDNEQFF. CDR3 bases: TGTGCCATCAGTGAGCCGGGGGTGGACAATGAGCAGTTCTTC.

As for this clonotype: A much larger clonotype is one base distant, so this may be a read error. The chain has TRBV6-1 and TRBJ1-1, with D possibly matching TRBD1 (6 bases). CDR1 is MNHNS and CDR2 is SASEGT in the germline V gene. Deletions cut 11 bases from V and 5 bases from J, with 15 bases between. The CDR3 covers 12 residues. CDR3 loop: CASKQGLTEAFF. The CDR3 region has the DNA TGTGCCTCCAAACAGGGATTAACTGAAGCTTTCTTT.

As regards this clonotype: At one end the junction does not follow the germline gene, possibly because of a read error. V is TRBV6-6 and J is TRBJ2-1, with TRBD2 matching over 10 bases. Germline values: CDR1 MNHNY, CDR2 SVGAGI (reference sequence). The CDR3 spans 15 residues. CDR3 sequence reads: CASISGGGRNNEQFF. The CDR3, as DNA: TGTGCGAGCATAAGCGGGGGGGGCAGGAACAATGAGCAGTTCTTC.

This clonotype was found many times. The genes are TRBV29-1 and TRBJ2-3; D unclear. V gave up 4 bases and J gave up 3 bases, with 11 bases separating them. CDR1 is SQVTM, CDR2 ANQGSEA, per germline. The CDR3 length is 13 residues. CDR3 coding DNA: TGCAGCGTTGGGGCGGCCCGAACAGATACGCAGTATTTT. Translating gives CSVGAARTDTQYF.

As concerns this clonotype: A read error may account for a junction end that differs from germline. This chain joins TRBV7-3 and TRBJ2-1; the D is unclear. CDR1 SGHTA and CDR2 FQGTGA come from the germline V gene. The CDR3 is made up of 13 amino acids. CDR3 protein: CASSLSADNEQSF. The CDR3 DNA reads TGTGCCAGCAGCTTATCGGCTGATAATGAGCAGTCCTTC. Looking up the rest from reference TRBV7-3 and TRBJ2-1 gives the full variable domain: GAGVSQTPSNKVTEKGKYVELRCDPISGHTALYWYRQSLGQGPEFLIYFQGTGAADDSGLPNDRFFAVRPEGSVSTLKIQRTERGDSAVYLCASSLSADNEQSFGPGTRLTVL.

This clonotype was picked up many times. This chain joins TRBV20-1 and TRBJ2-6; D call uncertain. Trimming took 5 bases from V and 1 from J, leaving 6 bases between them. The germline V gene encodes CDR1 DFQATT and CDR2 SNEGSKA (reference sequence). The CDR3 is 13 amino acids. CDR3 protein: CSAEPSGANVLTF. CDR3 DNA sequence: TGCAGTGCTGAACCTTCTGGGGCCAACGTCCTGACTTTC.

This clonotype was seen repeatedly, ten times or more. The rearrangement joins TRBV12-3 or TRBV12-4 to TRBJ1-1; possible D gene TRBD1, 5 bases. V was cut by 7 bases and J by 5 bases, with 11 bases left in between. CDR3 size: 12 residues. CDR3 region: CASNRGTTEAFF. CDR3 nucleotides: TGTGCCAGCAATCGGGGGACGACTGAAGCTTTCTTT.

Regarding this clonotype: Since the CDR3 does not end with the conserved phenylalanine or tryptophan, this likely comes from a read error. The V gene is TRBV5-4, the J gene TRBJ2-7; TRBD1 matches 11 bases. There are 16 residues in the CDR3. Germline V gene sequence: CDR1 SGHNT, CDR2 YYREEE (reference sequence). J gave up 3 bases and V 2 bases, and 7 bases lay outside the gene matches. The CDR3 loop is CASSFEHGTGGYEQYL. In nucleotides, the CDR3 is TGTGCCAGCAGCTTTGAGCACGGGACAGGGGGCTACGAGCAGTACCTC.

Written as DNA, the CDR3 is TGTGCCAGCAGCCTTCGGATCACTGGAAACACCATATATTTT. Protein: CASSLRITGNTIYF. The chain is built from TRBV11-2 and TRBJ1-3; D unclear. The CDR3 covers 14 residues. V was shortened by 5 bases and J by 2 bases, with 10 bases between the two germline ends. CDR1 and CDR2 from the germline V gene are SGHAT and FQNNGV.

The chain is built from TRBV28 and TRBJ1-2; D is ambiguous. This CDR3 contains 13 residues. Trimming stripped 5 bases from V and 3 bases from J, with 10 bases between. CDR1 and CDR2 (germline): MDHEN, SYDVKM. The CDR3: CASSIVQYYGYTF. The CDR3 DNA reads as TGTGCCAGCAGTATTGTACAGTACTATGGCTACACCTTC.

This clonotype turned up a few times. A much larger clonotype is one base distant, so this may be a read error. The CDR3 sequence is CASSLDRGSHYGYTF. The CDR3 DNA reads TGTGCCAGCAGCTTAGATCGCGGGAGCCACTATGGCTACACCTTC. This chain links TRBV7-9 with TRBJ1-2; no clear D gene. V dropped 1 base and J dropped 3 bases, with 12 bases sitting between them. CDR3 length equals 15 residues. Germline V CDR1 and CDR2: SEHNR, FQNEAQ (reference sequence).

This chain links TRBV11-2 with TRBJ2-4; D possibly uses TRBD1 or TRBD2 (5 bases each). This CDR3 is built from 16 residues. The germline gives CDR1 SGHAT, CDR2 FQNNGV. Trimming pared 5 bases from V and 0 bases from J, leaving 14 bases between. CDR3 loop: CASSDRGGLAKNIQYF. CDR3 nucleotides: TGTGCCAGCAGCGACCGTGGGGGTCTAGCCAAAAACATTCAGTACTTC.

With respect to this clonotype: A read error may produce the germline difference seen at one junction end. The chain couples TRBV6-5 to TRBJ2-3; TRBD2 might be the D (5 bases). CDR1 and CDR2 from the germline V gene are MNHEY and SVGAGI. The CDR3 consists of 16 residues. DNA of the CDR3: TGTGCCAGCAGTTATCACGGTAGCTCTAGCACAGATACGCAGTTTTTT. Translated, it gives CASSYHGSSSTDTQFF.

The rearrangement joins TRBV6-6 to TRBJ1-5; 8 bases match TRBD1. The junction had 9 bases not matched to a gene; V was cut back by 7 bases and J by 7 bases. This CDR3 is 14 amino acids long. CDR1 MNHNY and CDR2 SVGAGI come from the germline V gene (reference sequence). CDR3 DNA: TGTGCCAGCAACGACAGGGGTCTCGTACAGCCCCAGCATTTT. It codes for CASNDRGLVQPQHF.

The V call is TRBV7-9, the J call TRBJ2-3; D gene unclear. The germline V and J ends were trimmed by 9 bases and 0 bases, with 16 bases remaining between them. The CDR3 spans 15 residues. CDR1 and CDR2 from the germline V gene are SEHNR and FQNEAQ (reference sequence). Here the CDR3 reads CARATAETSTDTQYF. As DNA, the CDR3 is TGTGCCAGAGCGACTGCGGAGACTAGCACAGATACGCAGTATTTT.

The chain carries TRBV20-1 and TRBJ1-1; perhaps TRBD1 as D (5 bases). Trimming removed 0 bases at V and 11 bases at J, with 22 bases between. Germline loops: CDR1 DFQATT, CDR2 SNEGSKA (reference sequence). CDR3 size: 15 residues. CDR3 sequence (DNA): TGCAGTGCTAGAGATTCCCAGGGTAAGAACACTGTGGCTTTCTTT. Protein: CSARDSQGKNTVAFF.

With regard to this clonotype: This may arise from a read error, as a much more abundant clone is one base away. The rearrangement uses TRBV20-1 and TRBJ1-1, with 7 bases that match TRBD1. The V gene's germline CDR1 is DFQATT and CDR2 SNEGSKA (reference sequence). The CDR3 consists of 12 residues. CDR3 nucleotide sequence: TGCAGTGCGAAACAGGGGAACACTGAAACTTTCTTT. This sequence encodes CSAKQGNTETFF.

For this clonotype: One end of the junction does not line up with germline, which may come from a read error. The rearrangement links TRBV29-1 to TRBJ2-1; maybe TRBD2 (6 bases). The germline V gene encodes CDR1 SQVTM and CDR2 ANQGSEA. CDR3 size: 13 residues. The CDR3 DNA reads as TGCTGCGTTGGGTTGATAGCGGAGAATGAGCAGTTCTTC. Translation gives CCVGLIAENEQFF.